This T cell receptor (beta chain) emerged from a study of radiation and T cells in renal cell carcinoma (dated by TCRdb to the early 2020s). In terms of the full investigation: A total of 50 to 60 samples underwent TCR beta sequencing, made up of approximately 26 tumors and about 27 peripheral blood samples. Across all 50 or so samples, 4,016,671 unique CDR3 nucleotide sequences, encoding 2.5 million to 3 million unique CDR3 amino acid sequences, were identified. Overall study results and their limits: TCR clonality was higher in irradiated tumors than in controls, as the top 100 clonotypes made up an average of approximately 50% of the repertoire in irradiated tumors compared with around 40% in nephrectomy-only tumors. Effects of radiation dose or scheduling on the TCR repertoire could not be addressed with the single-armed trial design. Only small tumor regions of 0.9 to 1 g were available, so intratumoral heterogeneity was not captured. A greater number of dominant CDR3 motifs was detected in irradiated tumors than in control tumors, and a larger share of the repertoire was occupied by these motifs in irradiated tumors than in control tumors.

The time point label, read with the paper, signifies: tumor resected at nephrectomy. The treatment or condition label of this sample denotes: treatment-naive control, cytoreductive nephrectomy. The control tumors were taken from treatment-naive renal cell carcinoma patients who had cytoreductive nephrectomy with no earlier radiation. Every patient's renal cell carcinoma showed clear cell pathology. The control tumors used for TCR sequencing were from a few females and about ten males, were resected between 2011 and 2014, and had a median patient age of roughly 59 years (range about 35 to 90). Tumor processing involved mechanical dissociation, digestion with collagenase/hyaluronidase at 37 degrees C, handling in gentleMACS C tubes, and storage in liquid nitrogen. The QIAamp DNA Blood Mini Kit (Qiagen) was used to prepare genomic DNA for TCR sequencing. Only samples passing all quality control checks were included in the analyses.

About this clone itself: What this receptor recognizes is not known. Base quality data are lacking; no much larger clone is found one base away.

Reading the germline V gene (reference sequence) gives CDR1 SEHNR and CDR2 FQNEAQ. The CDR3 runs 14 amino acids, cysteine and phenylalanine included. CDR3 DNA only is kept here, 42 bases in frame from base 1. The germline ends are 14 bases apart after V is trimmed by 5 bases and J by 4 bases. TCR beta libraries were generated from genomic DNA with the immunoSEQ kit, following the manufacturer's recommendations. To prepare the libraries, a first multiplex PCR with proprietary primers was run, followed by a second PCR that added unique barcodes, and a bead cleanup was done after each round. Each sample batch included a kit-provided positive control reaction and a negative control reaction. The final libraries were assessed on an Agilent 4200 TapeStation D1000 ScreenTape, pooled by volume, and quantified by qPCR. An Illumina NextSeq500 fitted with a MidOutput 150-cycle cartridge performed the sequencing, running 156 Read1 cycles and 15 Index1 cycles with the kit's custom primers. The pooled library was loaded at approximately 1 pM with an approximately 22% PhiX control spike-in. In the authors' own workflow: Vendor-processed data were analyzed in R, and a clonotype was defined as all T cells sharing the same CDR3 nucleotide sequence. In the clone abundance analyses, frequencies in each sample were normalized to that sample's 10,000 most abundant clones. Public T cell clones, which averaged fewer than five per sample, were removed prior to analysis. Dominant motif analysis used ImmunoMap with the PAM10 matrix, gap penalty 30 and homology threshold 0.3; motifs with cumulative frequency at least 0.01 counted as dominant. In its TCRdb copy, this immuneACCESS table keeps in-frame sequences only and misses some clones. Where compared with another copy, unresolved V genes explain less than half of these, and the others have no known cause. Clone size and V and J calls were adopted from that table, with D and trimming inferred from the DNA. In this sample the table shows around 12,000 clones, approximately 68% of which occur a single time. The ten largest clones capture around a fifth of the sample.

Sequencing was performed on tumor tissue, taken from a patient whose treatment was nephrectomy without radiotherapy. This receptor was identified in a woman aged 80 or over with renal cell carcinoma. This sequence uses TRBV7-9 and TRBJ2-5; the D match is possibly TRBD1 or TRBD2, with 6 bases aligned in each. The DNA is as follows: TGTGCCAGCAGCCCTGTTGGGGGGCGAGAGACCCAGTACTTC. This gives the protein CASSPVGGRETQYF.